This T cell receptor (beta chain) was recorded in a study of post-analysis software for immune sequencing data (dated by TCRdb to 2013 to 2016). For the wider study: Recorded disease courses included relapsing-remitting, secondary progressive and progressive-relapsing multiple sclerosis, with some patients lacking subtype annotation. A subset of samples was prepared in parallel using single-end sample barcoding, then pooled and co-amplified after Illumina adapter ligation. The multiple sclerosis patient repertoires were compared with around ten previously published healthy control repertoires from donors aged roughly 6 to 25 years. The investigation overall reported the following: Compared with controls, multiple sclerosis patients had significantly lower normalized Chao1 diversity, a finding suggesting substantial peripheral T-cell clonal expansion. Significantly higher frequencies in patients than in controls were found for several TRBV segments, including TRBV5-6, TRBV5-1 and TRBV20-1. Direct clustering with F measure showed strong co-clustering of samples prepared in the same batch, prompting a batch-effect correction. The multiple sclerosis patient group was slightly younger than the control group.

This clonotype was seen a few times. Its antigen specificity is not known. Base qualities were left out, and no much larger clone turns up one base away. Libraries were constructed by PCR. TCRdb names Illumina HiSeq 2500 as the instrument used. To reduce PCR and sequencing biases, unique molecular identifiers were incorporated into the TCR beta cDNA libraries. Some 500,000 cDNA molecules were obtained per 1 to 10 million input T cells, so each molecule approximated one T cell. The patient libraries were prepared and sequenced with the same protocol used for the earlier healthy control dataset. Within a given batch, samples were prepared together, multiplexed and sequenced on the same HiSeq lane. In the authors' own workflow: Raw barcoded reads were processed with MIGEC, discarding single-read molecular identifier groups before consensus assembly and CDR3 extraction. VDJtools was used for post-analysis of the clonotype tables, with diversity normalized by down-sampling every dataset to the smallest sample size. Repertoire overlap clustering matched CDR3 amino acid but not nucleotide sequences to correct batch-related cross-sample contamination. The raw public reads went through TCRdb reprocessing: fastp at Q25, MiXCR clone calling, in-frame beta chains kept. For every CDR3 protein sequence, its rows merge into one entry that carries the most common genes and DNA. TCRdb, not the authors, supplied the V and J calls. In this sample the table shows about 680,000 distinct CDR3 sequences, approximately 59% of which occur a single time. Roughly 12% of the sample is in the top ten clones.

To demonstrate the VDJtools post-analysis software, the study profiled TCR beta repertoires from the peripheral blood of around 13 young patients with multiple sclerosis. The multiple sclerosis patients were children and adolescents ranging in age from roughly 6 to 15 years. V is cut by 4 bases and J by 3 bases, and the space between the germline ends is 10 bases. For CDR1 and CDR2, the germline V gene lists SQVTM and ANQGSEA. There are 12 amino acids in the CDR3, from cysteine to phenylalanine inclusive. The DNA shown is the 36-base CDR3, in frame from base 1. The sequence came from a girl aged 2-10 years with multiple sclerosis. Sequenced material: blood. Here the chain combines TRBV29-1 and TRBJ2-7; the D gene is perhaps TRBD1, on 5 matching bases. The DNA sequence is as follows: TGCAGCGTTGCAACAGGAATCTACGAGCAGTACTTC. Its coded protein is CSVATGIYEQYF.